This is a list of T cell receptor beta chains from one sample in a study of beta chain features in type 1 diabetes. Libraries were prepared by immunoSEQ multiplex PCR; TCRdb keeps only in-frame clonotypes and omits some of them. There are some 220,000 clones in the sample; under 13% occur only once, and roughly 1.4% lies in the top ten. Material for sequencing was central memory CD4+ T cells from blood. Every receptor here comes from a man aged 18 to 30 in good health. The CDR3 runs from the conserved cysteine through the conserved F or W. The D gene is left open where the match is weak. Rows give clone size only sometimes, using once, few, many, or a class for an expanded clone.

clone_size,v_call,d_call,j_call,cdr3_nt,cdr3_aa
NA,TRBV7-6,NA,TRBJ1-1,TGTGCCAGCAGTTCCGCCGGGCTTAGGGCTTTCTTT,CASSSAGLRAFF
NA,TRBV7-2,TRBD2,TRBJ2-3,TGTGCCAGCAGCCCGGGGACTAGCGGCCGCACAGATACGCAGTATTTT,CASSPGTSGRTDTQYF
NA,TRBV15,TRBD2,TRBJ2-3,TGTGCCACCAGCGGACGACTAGCGGGATCAGATACGCAGTATTTT,CATSGRLAGSDTQYF
many,TRBV4-1,TRBD2,TRBJ2-1,TGCGCCAGCAGCCCGGGGGGGTTAGCGGGAGGGCTCAATGAGCAGTTCTTC,CASSPGGLAGGLNEQFF
NA,TRBV6-6,TRBD1,TRBJ1-5,TGTGCCAGCAGTTTACAGGGGGGCAATCAGCCCCAGCATTTT,CASSLQGGNQPQHF
many,TRBV2,NA,TRBJ1-2,TGTGCCAGCAGTGAAGGACAGAGCTATGGCTACACCTTC,CASSEGQSYGYTF
few,TRBV6-7,NA,TRBJ2-2,TGTGCCAGCAGTTACTCGAGAAACACCGCGAACACCGGGGAGCTGTTTTTT,CASSYSRNTANTGELFF
few,TRBV7-7,NA,TRBJ2-2,TGTGCTAGCAGCGTTGACAGGTCCGGGGAGCTGTTTTTT,CASSVDRSGELFF
NA,TRBV27,NA,TRBJ1-1,TGTGCCAGCAGTTTGCAGGGGAGCACTGAAGCTTTCTTT,CASSLQGSTEAFF
few,TRBV7-8,NA,TRBJ2-1,TGTGCCAGCAGGGGCGGGGCCAGCTCCTACAATGAGCAGTTCTTC,CASRGGASSYNEQFF